This T cell receptor (beta chain) was retrieved from a study of glioma-infiltrating T cells. Whole-study findings and limits: Gliomas, especially low-grade, showed above-expected tissue-blood divergence; non-neoplastic patients showed below. Very few CDR3 sequences were shared between tissue and blood.

TCR alpha and beta CDR3 regions were amplified from RNA using iRepertoire nested multiplex PCR. TCRdb reprocessed the multiplex PCR reads via MiXCR and lists one record per CDR3 protein. Among about 89,000 distinct CDR3 sequences listed, under 30% were seen once. Germline CDR1 reads SGHKS; CDR2 reads YYEKEE (reference sequence). The CDR3 runs to 15 residues. J was trimmed by 4 bases and V by 2 bases; bases with no gene match: 5. A note on this clonotype: The target antigen is unknown. A clone one base away is much larger, so this may be a read error.

The sequence derives from a human donor with low-grade glioma or glioblastoma, undergoing nonglioma brain surgery, or in good health (not recorded which). The chain carries TRBV5-5 and TRBJ2-3; 9 nucleotides line up with TRBD2. What was sequenced was glioma tissue, nonneoplastic brain tissue, or PBMCs (not recorded which). CDR3 DNA: TGTGCCAGCAGCTTATTAGCGGGAGCTGCAGATACGCAGTATTTT. Its translation: CASSLLAGAADTQYF.